This T cell receptor (beta chain) is from a study of T cell changes during pregnancy in multiple sclerosis. Libraries were prepared by immunoSEQ multiplex PCR; TCRdb keeps only in-frame clonotypes and omits some of them. The data show just under 100,000 clones, roughly 92% seen once. This CDR3 has 18 amino acids. With 2 bases clipped from V and 0 bases from J, the junction kept 7 bases outside the gene matches. Germline CDR1 and CDR2: MDHEN and SYDVKM. V gene TRBV28 combines with J gene TRBJ2-6; TRBD2 matches 7 bases. This receptor was identified in a female donor with multiple sclerosis, enrolled in a pregnancy study. Specimen: peripheral blood, collected after pregnancy. For the CDR3, the DNA is TGTGCCAGCAGTTTACGGTTGGGGACTACCTCTGGGGCCAACGTCCTGACTTTC. Protein: CASSLRLGTTSGANVLTF.